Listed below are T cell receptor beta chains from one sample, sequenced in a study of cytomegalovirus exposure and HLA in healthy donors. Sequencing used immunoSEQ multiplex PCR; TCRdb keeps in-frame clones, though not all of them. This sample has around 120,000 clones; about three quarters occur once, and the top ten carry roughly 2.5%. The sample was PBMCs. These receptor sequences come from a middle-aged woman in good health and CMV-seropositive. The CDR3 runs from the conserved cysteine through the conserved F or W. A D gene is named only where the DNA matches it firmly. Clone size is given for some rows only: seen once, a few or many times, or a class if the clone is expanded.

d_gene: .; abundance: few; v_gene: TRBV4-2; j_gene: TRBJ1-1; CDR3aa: CASSSTPNTEAFF; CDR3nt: TGTGCCAGCAGTTCCACACCGAACACTGAAGCTTTCTTT
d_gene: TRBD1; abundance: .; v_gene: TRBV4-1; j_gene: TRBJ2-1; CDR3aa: CASSHGRDRGLNEQFF; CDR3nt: TGCGCCAGCAGCCATGGCCGGGACAGGGGGCTTAATGAGCAGTTCTTC
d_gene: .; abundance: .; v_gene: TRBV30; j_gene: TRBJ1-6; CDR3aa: CAWSVQGAHRPNSPLHF; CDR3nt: TGTGCCTGGAGTGTACAAGGGGCTCACCGCCCTAATTCACCCCTCCACTTT
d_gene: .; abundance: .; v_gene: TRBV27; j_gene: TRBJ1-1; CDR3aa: CASSSHPGRTEAFF; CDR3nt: TGTGCCAGCAGTTCCCATCCGGGGAGGACTGAAGCTTTCTTT
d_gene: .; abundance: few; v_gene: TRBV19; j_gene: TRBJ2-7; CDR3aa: CASSIGRVYEQYF; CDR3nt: TGTGCCAGTAGTATAGGACGGGTCTACGAGCAGTACTTC
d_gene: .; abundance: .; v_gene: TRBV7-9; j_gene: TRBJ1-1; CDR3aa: CASSPQGHTEAFF; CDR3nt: TGTGCCAGCAGTCCACAGGGCCACACTGAAGCTTTCTTT
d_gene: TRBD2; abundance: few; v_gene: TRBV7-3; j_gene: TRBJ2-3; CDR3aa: CASSAVGLGGFTDTQYF; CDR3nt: TGTGCCAGCAGCGCAGTCGGACTAGGTGGATTCACAGATACGCAGTATTTT
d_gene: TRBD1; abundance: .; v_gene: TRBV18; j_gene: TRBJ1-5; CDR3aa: CASSRQGRDQPQHF; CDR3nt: TGTGCCAGCTCACGACAGGGGAGGGATCAGCCCCAGCATTTT
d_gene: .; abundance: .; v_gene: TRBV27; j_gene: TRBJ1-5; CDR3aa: CASSTSREQPQHF; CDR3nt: TGTGCCAGCAGTACTTCAAGGGAGCAGCCCCAGCATTTT
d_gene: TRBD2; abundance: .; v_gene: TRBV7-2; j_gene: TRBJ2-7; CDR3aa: CASSWLAGGTYEQYF; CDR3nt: TGTGCCAGCAGCTGGCTAGCGGGAGGAACCTACGAGCAGTACTTC